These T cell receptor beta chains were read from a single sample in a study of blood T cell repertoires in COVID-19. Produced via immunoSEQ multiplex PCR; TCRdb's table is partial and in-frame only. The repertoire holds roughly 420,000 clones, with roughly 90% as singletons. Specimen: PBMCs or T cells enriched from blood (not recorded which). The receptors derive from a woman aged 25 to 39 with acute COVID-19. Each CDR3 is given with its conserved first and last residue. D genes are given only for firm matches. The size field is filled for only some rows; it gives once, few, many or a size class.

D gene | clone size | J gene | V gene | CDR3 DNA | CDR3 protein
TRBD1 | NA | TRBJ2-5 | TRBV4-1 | TGCGCCAGCAGCCAAGCTCCAGGGGGCTACCAAGAGACCCAGTACTTC | CASSQAPGGYQETQYF
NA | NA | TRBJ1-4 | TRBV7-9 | TGTGCCAGCAGCTTAGGGACACAGGGTGAAAAACTGTTTTTT | CASSLGTQGEKLFF
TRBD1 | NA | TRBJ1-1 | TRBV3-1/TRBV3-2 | TGTGCCAGCAGCGCCCGACAGGGGGGAGGTGCTGAAGCTTTCTTT | CASSARQGGGAEAFF
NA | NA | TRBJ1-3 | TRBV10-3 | TGTGCCATCAGTGAGCCCCCTGGCGGGTCCTCTGGAAACACCATATATTTT | CAISEPPGGSSGNTIYF
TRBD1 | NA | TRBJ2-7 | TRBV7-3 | TGTGCCAGCAGCCGGGACAGGGACTCCTACGAGCAGTACTTC | CASSRDRDSYEQYF
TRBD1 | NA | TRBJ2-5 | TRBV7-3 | TGTGCCAGCAGGCTTACCCCGGGACAGGGCTTGGAGACCCAGTACTTC | CASRLTPGQGLETQYF
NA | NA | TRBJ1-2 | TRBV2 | TGTGCCAGCAGTGAAGCAAGGGGCGGCGGGAGCTACACCTTC | CASSEARGGGSYTF
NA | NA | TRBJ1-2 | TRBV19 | TGTGCCAGTAGTATGAGGGCTGACTATGGCTACACCTTC | CASSMRADYGYTF
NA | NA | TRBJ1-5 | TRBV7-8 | TGTGCCAGCAGCTTATTGGGGGGGGGCAATCAGCCCCAGCATTTT | CASSLLGGGNQPQHF
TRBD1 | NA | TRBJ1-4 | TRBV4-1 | TGCGCCAGCAGCCAAGTCTTGGGACAGGGAGATGAAAAACTGTTTTTT | CASSQVLGQGDEKLFF
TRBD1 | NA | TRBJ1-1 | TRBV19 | TGTGCCAGTAGGGACAGGGGGCGAGGCTGGTCTGAAGCTTTCTTT | CASRDRGRGWSEAFF
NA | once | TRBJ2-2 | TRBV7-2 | TGTGCCAGCAGCTTATCAGGGAACACCGGGGAGCTGTTTTTT | CASSLSGNTGELFF
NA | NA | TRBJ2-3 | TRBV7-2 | TGTGCCAGCAGCTTAGAGAACTGGCGGAGGGAACTCGATACGCAGTATTTT | CASSLENWRRELDTQYF
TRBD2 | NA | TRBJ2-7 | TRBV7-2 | TGTGCCAGCAGCTTGACTAGCGGGGACTACGAGCAGTACTTC | CASSLTSGDYEQYF
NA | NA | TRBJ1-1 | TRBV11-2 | TGTGCCAGCAGCTTATGCGATGGGGAGATTAAGAACACTGAAGCTTTCTTT | CASSLCDGEIKNTEAFF
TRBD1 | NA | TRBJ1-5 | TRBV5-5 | TGTGCCAGCAGCTTTTACCGGGACAGAGGTCAGCCCCAGCATTTT | CASSFYRDRGQPQHF
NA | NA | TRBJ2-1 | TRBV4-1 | TGCGCCAGCAGCCAAGTCAACATTCAGAGCGGTGAGCAGTTCTTC | CASSQVNIQSGEQFF
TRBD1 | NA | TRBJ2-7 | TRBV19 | TGTGCCAGTAGTACGGGACAGGGGATTCACGAGCAGTACTTC | CASSTGQGIHEQYF
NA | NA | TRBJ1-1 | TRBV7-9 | TGTGCCAGCAGCAGAGGAGGAAGCTCTGAAGCTTTCTTT | CASSRGGSSEAFF
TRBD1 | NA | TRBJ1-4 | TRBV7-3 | TGTGCCAGCAGCCTACAGGGGCCACTTAATGAAAAACTGTTTTTT | CASSLQGPLNEKLFF
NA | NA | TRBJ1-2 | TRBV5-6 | TGTGCCAGCAGCCTGCTGACAGCCTATGGCTACACCTTC | CASSLLTAYGYTF
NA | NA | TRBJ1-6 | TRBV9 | TGTGCCAGCAGCCCGGGACTTGGGGCGAATTCACCCCTCCACTTT | CASSPGLGANSPLHF
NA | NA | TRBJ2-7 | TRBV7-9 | TGTGCCAGCAGCTTAGGGCAGGATTACGAGCAGTACTTC | CASSLGQDYEQYF
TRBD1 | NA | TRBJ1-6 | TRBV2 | TGTGCCAGCGGAACAGGGGATTCCCTTAATTCACCCCTCCACTTT | CASGTGDSLNSPLHF
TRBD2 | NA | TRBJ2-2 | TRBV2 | TGTGCCAGCAGGAAGAGCGGGGGGGCAGGTACCGGGGAGCTGTTTTTT | CASRKSGGAGTGELFF
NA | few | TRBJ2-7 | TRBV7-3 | TGTGCCAGCAGCCCCCAGGGTACCACCGTCTACGAGCAGTACTTC | CASSPQGTTVYEQYF
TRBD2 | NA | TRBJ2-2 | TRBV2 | TGTGCCAGCAGCTCACTAGCGGGGGGGCCGGGGGAGCTGTTTTTT | CASSSLAGGPGELFF
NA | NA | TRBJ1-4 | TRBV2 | TGTGCCAGCAACCGGAGGGCTTTGTCAACTAATGAAAAACTGTTTTTT | CASNRRALSTNEKLFF
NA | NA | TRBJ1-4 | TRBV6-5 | TGTGCCAGCGAACGACAGGTCCGAGAAAAACTGTTTTTT | CASERQVREKLFF
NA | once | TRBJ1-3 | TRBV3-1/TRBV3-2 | TGTGCCAGCAGCCGCCTAACAACAGGCTCTGGAAACACCATATATTTT | CASSRLTTGSGNTIYF
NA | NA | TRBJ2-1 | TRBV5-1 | TGCGCCAGCAGCTTGCGGGGGACGACCATAAGCTCCTACAATGAGCAGTTCTTC | CASSLRGTTISSYNEQFF
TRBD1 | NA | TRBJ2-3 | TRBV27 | TGTGCCAGCAGTTTACCTAGCCGACAGGGGACAACAGATACGCAGTATTTT | CASSLPSRQGTTDTQYF
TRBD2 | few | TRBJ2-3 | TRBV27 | TGTGCCAGCAGTTTAGCGGGGGGCCACACAGATACGCAGTATTTT | CASSLAGGHTDTQYF
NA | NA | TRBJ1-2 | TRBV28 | TGTGCCAGCAGTTCCCGGACACTCTATGGCTACACCTTC | CASSSRTLYGYTF
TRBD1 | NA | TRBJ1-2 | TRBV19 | TGTGCCAGTACCACCTACTCCACCGGGACAGGGGTCTATGGCTACACCTTC | CASTTYSTGTGVYGYTF
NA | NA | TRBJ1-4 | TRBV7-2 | TGTGCCAGCAGCTTAAAGGTCAGCGCAACTAATGAAAAACTGTTTTTT | CASSLKVSATNEKLFF
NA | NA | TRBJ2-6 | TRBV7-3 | TGTGCCAGCAGCCTTTCGGGCGGGGCTGGGGCCAACGTCCTGACTTTC | CASSLSGGAGANVLTF
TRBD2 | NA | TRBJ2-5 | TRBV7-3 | TGTGCCAGCAGCTCAGCGGGGGGCCCGAGTGGGGCCCAGTACTTC | CASSSAGGPSGAQYF